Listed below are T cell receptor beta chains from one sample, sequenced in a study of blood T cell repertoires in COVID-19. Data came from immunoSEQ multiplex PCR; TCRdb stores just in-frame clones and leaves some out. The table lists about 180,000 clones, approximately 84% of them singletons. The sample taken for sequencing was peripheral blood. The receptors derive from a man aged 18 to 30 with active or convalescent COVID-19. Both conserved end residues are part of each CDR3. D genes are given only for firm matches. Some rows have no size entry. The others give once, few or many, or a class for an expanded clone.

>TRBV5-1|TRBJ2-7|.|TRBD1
TGCGCCAGCAGCGGCCAGACAGGGGGGTCGAACGAGCAGTACTTC
CASSGQTGGSNEQYF
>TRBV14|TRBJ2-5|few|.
TGTGCCAGCAGCCAAGCCGGGGTTGGTATGGAGACCCAGTACTTC
CASSQAGVGMETQYF
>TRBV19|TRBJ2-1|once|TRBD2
TGTGCCAGTCGCACTAGCGGGGGGTTAAACTCCTACAATGAGCAGTTCTTC
CASRTSGGLNSYNEQFF
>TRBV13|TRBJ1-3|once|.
TGTGCCAGCAGCTCCCTAGCTCAACCACGAAACACCATATATTTT
CASSSLAQPRNTIYF
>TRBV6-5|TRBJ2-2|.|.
TGTGCCAGCACTGTTTGGGGGCGCAGCACCGGGGAGCTGTTTTTT
CASTVWGRSTGELFF
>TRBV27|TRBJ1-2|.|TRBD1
TGTGCCAGCAGACAAAAACAGGGGGCGATGGTTGGCTACACCTTC
CASRQKQGAMVGYTF
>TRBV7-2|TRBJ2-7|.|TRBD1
TGTGCCAGCAGCCTCCGGGACAGTACCTACGAGCAGTACTTC
CASSLRDSTYEQYF
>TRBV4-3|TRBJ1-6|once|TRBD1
TGCGCCAGCAGCCGAGGGACAGGGGCTGGTTCACCCCTCCACTTT
CASSRGTGAGSPLHF
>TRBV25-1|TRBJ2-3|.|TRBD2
TGTGCCAGCAGTCGGGACGGGAGGGTAGCAGATACGCAGTATTTT
CASSRDGRVADTQYF
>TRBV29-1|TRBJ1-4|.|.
TGCAGCGTTTTTATTAATGAAAAACTGTTTTTT
CSVFINEKLFF
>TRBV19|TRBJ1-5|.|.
TGTGCCAGTAGTCGGCCCGGGGGCAATCAGCCCCAGCATTTT
CASSRPGGNQPQHF
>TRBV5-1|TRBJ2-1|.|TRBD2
TGCGCCAGCAGCGGAACTAGCGGGGGGAGCTCCTACAATGAGCAGTTCTTC
CASSGTSGGSSYNEQFF
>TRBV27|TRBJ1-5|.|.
TGTGCCAGCAGTTTAATGGCAGGGTCGAATCAGCCCCAGCATTTT
CASSLMAGSNQPQHF
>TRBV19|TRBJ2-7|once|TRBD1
TGTGCCAGTAGTATTGGGACAGGGGGATCCTACGAGCAGTACTTC
CASSIGTGGSYEQYF
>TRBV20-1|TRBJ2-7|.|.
TGCAGTGCTAGTCAAGCTAGCGTAACCTACGAGCAGTACTTC
CSASQASVTYEQYF
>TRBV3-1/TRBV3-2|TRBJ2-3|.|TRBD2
TGTGCCAGCAGCCAAATGAGAAAGCGGGGGGTACATACGCAGTATTTT
CASSQMRKRGVHTQYF
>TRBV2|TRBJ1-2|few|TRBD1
TGTGCCAGCAGTGAAGCGATCCGGACAGGGGTTGGGGACTATGGCTACACCTTC
CASSEAIRTGVGDYGYTF
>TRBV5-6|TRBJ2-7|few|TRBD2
TGTGCCAGCAGCTTGTTAGAGCGGGAGTCTTACGAGCAGTACTTC
CASSLLERESYEQYF
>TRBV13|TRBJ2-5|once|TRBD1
TGTGCCAGCAGAACTTCGGGACAGGGAGAGACCCAGTACTTC
CASRTSGQGETQYF
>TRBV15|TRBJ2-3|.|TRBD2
TGTGCCACCAGCAGCGATAGAACCGGGACTACGATCCTTACGCAGTATTTT
CATSSDRTGTTILTQYF
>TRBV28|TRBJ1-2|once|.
TGTGCCAGCAGACAGGTCTACTATGGCTACACCTTC
CASRQVYYGYTF
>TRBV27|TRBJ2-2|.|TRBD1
TGTGCCAGCAGTTCACAAGACAGGGTGAACACCGGGGAGCTGTTTTTT
CASSSQDRVNTGELFF
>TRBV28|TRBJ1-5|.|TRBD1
TGTGCCAGCAGACTTTACTACAGGGGCTTAGGGCCCCAGCATTTT
CASRLYYRGLGPQHF
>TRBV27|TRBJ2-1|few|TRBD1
TGTGCCAGCGGGGGACAGGGGAACAATGAGCAGTTCTTC
CASGGQGNNEQFF
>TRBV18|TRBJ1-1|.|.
TGTGCCAGCTCACTGGGGGCACAGGACACTGAAGCTTTCTTT
CASSLGAQDTEAFF
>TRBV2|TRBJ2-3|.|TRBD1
TGTGCCAGCAGAATGACAGGGGCCGGCACAGATACGCAGTATTTT
CASRMTGAGTDTQYF
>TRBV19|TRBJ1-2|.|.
TGTGCCAGTAGTATTGGGTCCGCTGCAAGGACAGCCAGGGGCTACACCTTC
CASSIGSAARTARGYTF
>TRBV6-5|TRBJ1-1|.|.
TGTGCCAGCAGTTACTCGGCCCTTCTGGGGAGCACTGAAGCTTTCTTT
CASSYSALLGSTEAFF
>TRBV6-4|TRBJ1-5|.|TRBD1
TGTGCCAGCAGAACAGGGGGCAATCAGCCCCAGCATTTT
CASRTGGNQPQHF
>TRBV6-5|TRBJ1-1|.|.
TGTGCCAGCAGTTACGGGGCCGGACACGAAGCTTTCTTT
CASSYGAGHEAFF
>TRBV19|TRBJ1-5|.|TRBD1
TGTGCCAGTAGTAGTACAGGGGGCCGCAATCAGCCCCAGCATTTT
CASSSTGGRNQPQHF
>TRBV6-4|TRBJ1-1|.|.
TGTGCCAGCAGTGACTCAGGGGACACTGAAGCTTTCTTT
CASSDSGDTEAFF
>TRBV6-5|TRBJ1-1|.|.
TGTGCCAGCAGTACCGATAGGAACACTGAAGCTTTCTTT
CASSTDRNTEAFF
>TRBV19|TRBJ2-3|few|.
TGTGCCAGTAGTATGTGGAGGACTAGCACAGATACGCAGTATTTT
CASSMWRTSTDTQYF
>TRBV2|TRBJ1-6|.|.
TGTGCCAGCAGTGGGGGGGCACCCCTCCACTTT
CASSGGAPLHF
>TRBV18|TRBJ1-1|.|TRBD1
TGTGCCAGCTCCCCCCCGACAGGGCGAGGCACTGAAGCTTTCTTT
CASSPPTGRGTEAFF